A single sample gave rise to the 9 T cell receptor beta chains below, sequenced in a study of human T cells and chemical hapten exposure. TCRdb reprocessed the RACE reads with MiXCR, giving one entry per CDR3 protein. This sample carries 87,000 or so distinct CDR3 sequences, about 8.9% of them seen once, and the ten largest clones take less than 4.5%. Regarding time point: pre-sensitization, week 0. Stated treatment: therapeutic diphenylcyclopropenone sensitization with weekly scalp DPC. The specimen comprised whole blood, sampled in connection with sensitization to the hapten diphenylcyclopropenone (DPC). Every receptor here comes from a middle-aged woman with alopecia areata. Some clones in this sample may be carry-over from other donors' samples.

This clonotype has more than one count but fewer than ten. V gene TRBV6-5 combines with J gene TRBJ2-7; TRBD2 matches 9 bases. Germline values: CDR1 MNHEY, CDR2 SVGAGI. With 4 bases clipped from V and 6 bases from J, the junction kept 16 bases outside the gene matches. The CDR3 covers 17 residues. The CDR3 loop is CASSSPSGLAGFGEQYF. DNA for the CDR3: TGTGCCAGCAGTTCACCTTCCGGCCTAGCGGGGTTCGGCGAGCAGTACTTC.

Only a few counts were recorded for this clonotype. The DNA for the CDR3 is TGTGCCAGCAGTTTGTTAGGATACGAGCAGTACTTC. It encodes CASSLLGYEQYF. The chain recombines TRBV12-3 or TRBV12-4 with TRBJ2-7; no definite D call. The CDR3 is 12 amino acids. The germline V and J ends were trimmed by 3 bases and 4 bases, with 7 bases remaining between them.

This clonotype was observed at least ten times. J is TRBJ1-2 and V is TRBV7-2, with TRBD1 identical over 8 bases. Germline V CDR1 and CDR2: SGHTA, FQGNSA. Trimming at V came to 2 bases and at J to 1 base, leaving 3 bases not matched to a gene. The CDR3 runs 15 residues. CDR3 nucleotides: TGTGCCAGCAGCTTACAGGGGGCGGGTAACTATGGCTACACCTTC. This translates into CASSLQGAGNYGYTF.

This clonotype has only a few counts. The chain has TRBV18 and TRBJ1-1, with D perhaps matching TRBD1 (6 bases). The germline V gene encodes CDR1 KGHSH and CDR2 LQKENI. The CDR3 runs to 16 residues. The V and J ends lost 1 base and 0 bases respectively, with 12 bases between them. CDR3 amino acids: CASSPLGQGMNTEAFF. CDR3 coding DNA: TGTGCCAGCTCACCACTGGGCCAGGGGATGAACACTGAAGCTTTCTTT.

The gene calls are TRBV12-3 or TRBV12-4 and TRBJ1-2, with D possibly being TRBD1 (5 bases). Trimming pared 6 bases from V and 8 bases from J, leaving 19 bases between. The CDR3 sequence is 14 residues long. The CDR3: CASRNSGTAKGYTF. CDR3 DNA: TGTGCCAGCAGAAATTCCGGGACCGCGAAAGGCTACACCTTC.

This clonotype was counted once. The genes are TRBV3-1 and TRBJ2-3; D unresolved. The CDR3 is 13 residues long. Germline V gene lookup returns CDR1 LGHDT and CDR2 YNNKEL (reference sequence). The V end lost 1 base, the J end lost 4 bases, and 6 bases lay between the germline ends. The CDR3 DNA follows: TGTGCCAGCAGCCAAGCTCAATCAGATACGCAGTATTTT. Translation: CASSQAQSDTQYF.

This clonotype has ten or more counts. The chain recombines TRBV19 with TRBJ1-6; D is ambiguous. Looked up from germline, CDR1 is LNHDA and CDR2 is SQIVND (reference sequence). Trimming removed 10 bases from V and 4 bases from J, with 14 bases in between. The CDR3 runs to 14 residues. The DNA for the CDR3 is TGTGCCACCTCCCCGACCGGGTATAATTCACCCCTCCACTTT. Protein product: CATSPTGYNSPLHF.

This clonotype was seen at least ten times. The chain employs TRBV30 and TRBJ2-5; D perhaps matches TRBD2 (5 bases). Trimming shortened V by 7 bases and J by 7 bases, and 16 bases separated the two germline ends. Looked up from germline, CDR1 is GTSNPN and CDR2 is SVGIG (reference sequence). This CDR3 region has 12 residues. In DNA form, the CDR3 reads TGTGCCTCCGGGGTCTCTACGGGGACCCAGTACTTC. It is translated as CASGVSTGTQYF.

V and J are TRBV7-2 and TRBJ1-2; D is unclear. In germline, CDR1 is SGHTA, CDR2 FQGNSA. With 2 bases removed from V and 1 base from J, the gap between germline ends came to 8 bases. This CDR3 comprises 14 residues. As DNA, the CDR3 is TGTGCCAGCAGCTTAACGTACAGTAACTATGGCTACACCTTC. Its protein is CASSLTYSNYGYTF.